The rows below give T cell receptor beta chains drawn from one sample of a study of T cells in Graves' hyperthyroidism and ophthalmopathy. MiXCR, applied by TCRdb to the multiplex PCR reads, yields one record per CDR3 protein. Among about 290,000 distinct CDR3 sequences listed, approximately 15% were seen once. What was sequenced was blood. The receptors originated from a woman in her thirties or forties with Graves' hyperthyroidism. CDR3s leave out the opening cysteine and the closing phenylalanine or tryptophan.

j_call v_call cdr3_aa
TRBJ1-5 TRBV2 ASNLGEYSNQPQH
TRBJ1-3 TRBV3-1 ASSATSGNTIY
TRBJ1-4 TRBV20-1 SASAGSTNEKLF
TRBJ1-6 TRBV27 ASSFRSGDSPLH
TRBJ2-6 TRBV20-1 SASQGAAVGANVLT
TRBJ1-5 TRBV24-1 ATSDGTAHQPQH
TRBJ1-5 TRBV2 ASTHRDEDGNQPQH
TRBJ2-7 TRBV10-3 AISGDRGGYEQY
TRBJ2-7 TRBV19 ASRNTYSYEQY
TRBJ2-5 TRBV4-2 ASSQDAVETQY
TRBJ1-5 TRBV12-3/TRBV12-4 ASSSERNQPQH
TRBJ2-1 TRBV19 ASSIGGVTYNEQF
TRBJ1-1 TRBV12-3/TRBV12-4 ASSLSSAGTNTEAF
TRBJ2-2 TRBV29-1 SVATGAGELF
TRBJ2-5 TRBV12-3/TRBV12-4 ASSPMGVRQTQY
TRBJ1-2 TRBV20-1 SAGGSVANYGYT